A selection of T cell receptor beta chains follows, all from one sample in a study of T cells after yellow fever vaccination. TCRdb re-derived calls from the 5' RACE reads in MiXCR, one entry per CDR3 protein. Of hundreds of thousands of distinct CDR3 sequences listed, roughly 13% are singletons. Sequences were derived from PBMCs, sampled on the day of the yellow fever booster vaccination. The receptor set was obtained from a young man who received the YFV17D yellow fever vaccine. CDR3s leave out the opening cysteine and the closing phenylalanine or tryptophan. Each record gives: V gene, CDR3 protein.

>TRBV20-1
SARDWTGQWGYT
>TRBV29-1
SVGGGTNTGELF
>TRBV15
ATGQAVLETQY
>TRBV5-5
ASSLDSDRPWHGYT
>TRBV12-3/TRBV12-4
ASSFVGELF
>TRBV20-1
SAKPPGKSSYEQY
>TRBV7-9
ASSLKREGDTQY
>TRBV6-1
ASKMGRGGQPQH
>TRBV5-1
ASSLEFGFYGYT
>TRBV10-3
AISDHGRGTTDTQY
>TRBV5-1
ASSDLAGGPYEQY
>TRBV20-1
SARDPGGGLNEQF
>TRBV4-3
ASSQETGGWETQY
>TRBV7-3
ASSLKAGTEAF
>TRBV20-1
SATRDRESGYT
>TRBV5-6
ASSPVTGTPNTGELF
>TRBV20-1
SARIRQGLSSYNEQF